The 14 T cell receptor beta chains below were found in one sample sequenced in a study of T cell responses to AZD1222 COVID-19 vaccine. Sequencing used immunoSEQ multiplex PCR; TCRdb keeps in-frame clones, though not all of them. The sample lists 95,000 to 100,000 clones, about 86% seen once, with under 1.5% in the top ten. Here the sequenced sample was peripheral blood, taken on day 0 of AZD1222 vaccination. The receptor set was obtained from an adult in good health.

This chain connects TRBV3-1 (or the pseudogene TRBV3-2) to TRBJ2-1, with 11 positions matching TRBD1. J was trimmed by 6 bases and V by 5 bases; bases with no gene match: 6. This CDR3 comprises 15 residues. Germline CDR1 LGHDT, CDR2 YNNKEL (reference sequence). This chain's CDR3 is CASSGDRGIINEQFF. CDR3 nucleotide sequence: TGTGCCAGCAGCGGGGACAGGGGGATCATCAATGAGCAGTTCTTC.

The V call is TRBV28, the J call TRBJ1-1, with TRBD1 matching over 9 bases. V gave up 5 bases and J gave up 1 base; unmatched junction bases: 8. CDR1 and CDR2 from the germline V gene are MDHEN and SYDVKM. This CDR3 is 16 amino acids long. The CDR3 spells CASSPTPGQGNTEAFF. The CDR3 region has the DNA TGTGCCAGCAGTCCCACACCGGGACAGGGGAACACTGAAGCTTTCTTT.

This chain connects TRBV19 to TRBJ1-5; 11 bases map to TRBD1. The CDR3 is 14 amino acids. The V gene's germline CDR1 is LNHDA and CDR2 SQIVND (reference sequence). J gave up 6 bases and V 10 bases, and 8 bases lay outside the gene matches. CDR3 DNA: TGTGCCACCTGGACAGGGGGCAAATTTCAGCCCCAGCATTTT. Protein product: CATWTGGKFQPQHF.

This rearrangement joins TRBV3-1 (or the pseudogene TRBV3-2) to TRBJ1-6; D might be TRBD1 (6 bases). CDR1 is LGHDT and CDR2 is YNNKEL in the germline V gene (reference sequence). This CDR3 is built from 15 residues. V dropped 3 bases and J dropped 5 bases, with 11 bases sitting between them. CDR3 bases: TGTGCCAGCAGCCAGACAGGAGTTAATAATTCACCCCTCCACTTT. Amino acid sequence: CASSQTGVNNSPLHF.

Turning to this clone: At one end, the junction sequence differs from germline, possibly due to a read error. The rearrangement uses TRBV19 and TRBJ2-1; no definite D call. The CDR3 extends over 13 amino acids. Germline loops: CDR1 LNHDA, CDR2 SQIVND (reference sequence). The CDR3 here is CASSIDTRVPEVF. CDR3 DNA sequence: TGTGCCAGTAGTATAGATACTCGCGTCCCCGAGGTCTTC. Based on the CDR3 plus reference TRBV19 and TRBJ2-1, the full variable domain is DGGITQSPKYLFRKEGQNVTLSCEQNLNHDAMYWYRQDPGQGLRLIYYSQIVNDFQKGDIAEGYSVSREKKESFPLTVTSAQKNPTAFYLCASSIDTRVPEVFGPGTRLTVL.

This clone was detected only once. The chain joins TRBV6-5 to TRBJ2-2, with TRBD2 matching 10 bases. CDR1 and CDR2 (germline): MNHEY, SVGAGI. The junction had 3 bases not matched to a gene; V was cut back by 7 bases and J by 1 base. The CDR3 sequence is 15 residues long. The CDR3 sequence: CASKLAGRNTGELFF. As DNA, the CDR3 is TGTGCCAGCAAACTAGCGGGAAGGAACACCGGGGAGCTGTTTTTT.

The chain employs TRBV30 and TRBJ2-5; possible D gene TRBD2, 5 bases. Trimming pared 8 bases from V and 7 bases from J, leaving 20 bases between. CDR1 and CDR2 from the germline V gene are GTSNPN and SVGIG (reference sequence). The CDR3 runs 13 residues. CDR3 DNA sequence: TGTGCCCGCTCGACCCGACGGGATGGGACCCAGTACTTC. This encodes CARSTRRDGTQYF.

The chain couples TRBV4-3 to TRBJ2-2, with TRBD2 matching over 8 bases. The CDR3 is 16 amino acids. Looked up from germline, CDR1 is LGHNA and CDR2 is YSLEER. V dropped 1 base and J dropped 6; count of bases not matched to a gene: 7. The CDR3 sequence: CASSQGSGRISGELFF. In DNA form, the CDR3 reads TGCGCCAGCAGCCAAGGAAGCGGGAGAATATCCGGGGAGCTGTTTTTT.

This clone was observed a single time. The J gene is TRBJ1-1, the V gene TRBV29-1, with D unclear. Trimming stripped 4 bases from V and 2 bases from J, with 2 bases between. This CDR3 comprises 10 residues. From germline, CDR1 is SQVTM and CDR2 ANQGSEA. The CDR3 region is CSVVNTEAFF. CDR3 nucleotide sequence: TGCAGCGTTGTAAACACTGAAGCTTTCTTT.

The rearrangement links TRBV7-9 to TRBJ1-2; unclear D gene. Germline V CDR1 and CDR2: SEHNR, FQNEAQ (reference sequence). V lost 1 base and J 4 bases, leaving 16 bases between the germline ends. This CDR3 contains 16 residues. CDR3 DNA: TGTGCCAGCAGCTTAGGGTTGGAATCCCTCGGCTATGGCTACACCTTC. Protein sequence: CASSLGLESLGYGYTF.

The V gene is TRBV5-8, the J gene TRBJ1-1, with D possibly matching TRBD1 (5 bases). Germline loops: CDR1 SGHTS, CDR2 YDEGEE. The CDR3 contains 15 residues. The V end was cut by 1 base, the J end by 0 bases, with 10 bases between. As DNA, the CDR3 is TGTGCCAGCAGCTTGAGGGGCCTACTGAACACTGAAGCTTTCTTT. As protein: CASSLRGLLNTEAFF.

This clone appeared a single time. The rearrangement links TRBV30 to TRBJ2-7; the match to TRBD2 covers 7 bases. V shed 2 bases, J shed 3 bases, and the junction held 4 bases outside the gene matches. The CDR3 consists of 13 residues. From germline, CDR1 is GTSNPN and CDR2 SVGIG (reference sequence). Written as DNA, the CDR3 is TGTGCCTGGAGTAGCGGGACGTACTACGAGCAGTACTTC. Translation gives CAWSSGTYYEQYF. Using reference TRBV30 and TRBJ2-7 for the parts outside the CDR3, the full variable domain is SQTIHQWPATLVQPVGSPLSLECTVEGTSNPNLYWYRQAAGRGLQLLFYSVGIGQISSEVPQNLSASRPQDRQFILSSKKLLLSDSGFYLCAWSSGTYYEQYFGPGTRLTVT.

This chain joins TRBV7-2 and TRBJ1-4, with 8 nucleotides matching TRBD1. The CDR3 spans 15 residues. V trimming: 0 bases; J trimming: 5 bases; junction bases outside the gene matches: 2. Germline V gene sequence: CDR1 SGHTA, CDR2 FQGNSA. CDR3: CASSLARQGNEKLFF. The CDR3 coding sequence is TGTGCCAGCAGCTTAGCGCGACAGGGGAATGAAAAACTGTTTTTT. The full variable domain, rest sourced from reference TRBV7-2 and TRBJ1-4, is GAGVSQSPSNKVTEKGKDVELRCDPISGHTALYWYRQSLGQGLEFLIYFQGNSAPDKSGLPSDRFSAERTGGSVSTLTIQRTQQEDSAVYLCASSLARQGNEKLFFGSGTQLSVL.

The CDR3 DNA sequence: TGTGCCTGGAGTTTGGGCGGGAATCAGCCCCAGCATTTT. As protein: CAWSLGGNQPQHF. The chain employs TRBV30 and TRBJ1-5; D is uncertain. The CDR3 length is 13 residues. From germline, CDR1 is GTSNPN and CDR2 SVGIG (reference sequence). Trimming removed 2 bases at V and 4 bases at J, with 9 bases between. Full variable domain (outside the CDR3, taken from reference TRBV30 and TRBJ1-5): SQTIHQWPATLVQPVGSPLSLECTVEGTSNPNLYWYRQAAGRGLQLLFYSVGIGQISSEVPQNLSASRPQDRQFILSSKKLLLSDSGFYLCAWSLGGNQPQHFGDGTRLSIL.